This T cell receptor (beta chain) appears in the sequencing data of a study of blood T cells in healthy people across ages. Healthy Russian Caucasian donors spanned ages roughly 6 to 100 years. Isolation per sample recovered at least 7 million PBMCs. Study conclusions and caveats: Leaving the PBMCs unsorted stopped any conclusive comparison of naive versus antigen-experienced cells. In older individuals, TCR beta diversity per million T cells was lower, falling roughly linearly with age.

Of note for this clonotype: Its antigen remains unknown.

For the second PCR, which ran for roughly 7 to 11 cycles, a sample-barcoded 5' primer and a J-beta primer mix were used. TCRdb reprocessed the 5' RACE reads with MiXCR, giving one entry per CDR3 protein. The sample includes 1.8 million or so distinct CDR3 sequences, 39% of them seen just once. Germline CDR1 and CDR2: MNHEY and SMNVEV (reference sequence). The CDR3 totals 15 residues. V dropped 5 bases and J dropped 3; count of bases not matched to a gene: 8. Sequences were obtained from blood. This chain links TRBV27 with TRBJ2-3; 7 bases agree with TRBD2. This sequence was found in a human donor in good health. The CDR3 here is CASSTGGWWTDTQYF. The CDR3 DNA is TGTGCCAGCAGTACGGGGGGTTGGTGGACAGATACGCAGTATTTT.